The 26 T cell receptor beta chains presented below share a single source sample, sequenced in a study of T cell repertoires in cytomegalovirus infection. TCRdb itself ran the reads through MiXCR, one entry per CDR3 protein. The profile shows about 310,000 distinct CDR3 sequences, 25% of them singletons. For these receptors, no antigen is known. The starting material was cultured PBMCs, obtained from culture after CMV antigen stimulation. Source of these receptors: a human donor in good health (CMV status not recorded). Some clones in this sample may be carry-over from other donors' samples.

This clonotype was detected many times. V is TRBV4-2 and J is TRBJ2-7, with D perhaps being TRBD1 or TRBD2 (5 bases each). The germline V gene has CDR1 LGHNA and CDR2 YNFKEQ. The CDR3 covers 16 residues. Trimming cost V 0 bases and J 0 bases, with 12 bases left between them. This CDR3 reads CASSQDLGDRSYEQYF. CDR3 sequence (DNA): TGTGCCAGCAGCCAAGATCTGGGGGACCGCTCCTACGAGCAGTACTTC.

This clonotype occurred a few times. The chain employs TRBV12-3 or TRBV12-4 and TRBJ1-2, with unresolved D. Trimming removed 7 bases at V and 4 bases at J, with 19 bases between. The CDR3 is made up of 15 amino acids. As DNA, the CDR3 is TGTGCCAGCACCCCAACGGGTGGGCGACTCTATGGCTACACCTTC. This codes for CASTPTGGRLYGYTF.

V is TRBV19 and J is TRBJ1-2; a possible D gene is TRBD1 (5 bases). Trimming pared 10 bases from V and 4 bases from J, leaving 10 bases between. The CDR3 is 11 amino acids. Germline-derived CDR1 and CDR2 are LNHDA and SQIVND (reference sequence). CDR3 sequence reads: CATGAAYGYTF. The CDR3 region has the DNA TGTGCCACCGGGGCCGCCTATGGCTACACCTTC.

The chain recombines TRBV6-1 with TRBJ1-2, with 12 positions matching TRBD1. CDR1 and CDR2 from the germline V gene are MNHNS and SASEGT. This CDR3 is built from 16 residues. V was pared by 5 bases and J by 2 bases, with 6 bases of the junction left unmatched. The CDR3 nucleotides read TGTGCCAGCAGTTACGGGACAGGGGGCGCAAACTATGGCTACACCTTC. Its translation: CASSYGTGGANYGYTF.

This clonotype has only a few counts. The chain uses TRBV27 and TRBJ2-3, with TRBD2 matching 7 bases. Germline V gene sequence: CDR1 MNHEY, CDR2 SMNVEV (reference sequence). The CDR3 runs to 15 residues. Unmatched junction bases numbered 6, after V lost 6 bases and J lost 0 bases. CDR3 DNA sequence: TGTGCCAGCAGCCTAAGCGGGGAAAGCACAGATACGCAGTATTTT. It is translated as CASSLSGESTDTQYF.

This clonotype was recorded at least ten times. This sequence joins TRBV7-8 and TRBJ2-1; 7 nucleotides agree with TRBD2. Germline-derived CDR1 and CDR2 are SGHVS and FQNEAQ. The CDR3 length is 12 residues. V was pared by 5 bases and J by 10 bases, with 5 bases of the junction left unmatched. This chain's CDR3 is CASSGRAVEQFF. The CDR3, as DNA: TGTGCCAGCAGCGGGAGGGCCGTGGAGCAGTTCTTC.

The V gene is TRBV7-4, the J gene TRBJ1-3; no firm D call. CDR1 and CDR2 (germline): SGHVT, SQSDAQ. The CDR3 is 15 amino acids. V was clipped by 6 bases and J by 2 bases, with 14 bases between them. CDR3 nucleotide sequence: TGTGCCAGCAGATCGACCCCCGGGACTGGAAACACCATATATTTT. This sequence encodes CASRSTPGTGNTIYF.

DNA of the CDR3: TGTGCCAGCAGCTTTTGGGGGTTAGTTCAGCCCCAGCATTTT. It codes for CASSFWGLVQPQHF. The chain carries TRBV7-2 and TRBJ1-5; D perhaps matches TRBD1 (5 bases). The germline gives CDR1 SGHTA, CDR2 FQGNSA. The CDR3 runs 14 residues. Trimming removed 3 bases from V and 6 bases from J, with 12 bases in between.

J is TRBJ2-2 and V is TRBV11-2; TRBD1 is a possible D gene (6 bases). Trimming left V 1 base short and J 7 bases short, with 10 bases between. The CDR3 length is 14 residues. Germline V gene lookup returns CDR1 SGHAT and CDR2 FQNNGV. CDR3 in DNA: TGTGCCAGCAGCTTAGGGGGGCCGATCGGGGAGCTGTTTTTT. Amino acid sequence: CASSLGGPIGELFF. Full variable domain (rest looked up from reference TRBV11-2 and TRBJ2-2): EAGVAQSPRYKIIEKRQSVAFWCNPISGHATLYWYQQILGQGPKLLIQFQNNGVVDDSQLPKDRFSAERLKGVDSTLKIQPAKLEDSAVYLCASSLGGPIGELFFGEGSRLTVL.

The chain joins TRBV7-3 to TRBJ2-1; possibly TRBD2 for D (6 bases). CDR3 size: 15 residues. The V gene's germline CDR1 is SGHTA and CDR2 FQGTGA. V lost 6 bases and J 0 bases, leaving 12 bases between the germline ends. Here the CDR3 reads CASSGGPSSYNEQFF. The CDR3, as DNA: TGTGCCAGCAGTGGAGGGCCATCCTCCTACAATGAGCAGTTCTTC.

The V call is TRBV14, the J call TRBJ2-2; no reliable D call. This CDR3 is built from 13 residues. Germline loops: CDR1 SGHDN, CDR2 FVKESK. The germline V and J ends were trimmed by 2 bases and 4 bases, with 5 bases remaining between them. CDR3 DNA sequence: TGTGCCAGCAGCCAATATCCCACCGGGGAGCTGTTTTTT. It codes for CASSQYPTGELFF. Variable domain in full (rest from reference TRBV14 and TRBJ2-2): EAGVTQFPSHSVIEKGQTVTLRCDPISGHDNLYWYRRVMGKEIKFLLHFVKESKQDESGMPNNRFLAERTGGTYSTLKVQPAELEDSGVYFCASSQYPTGELFFGEGSRLTVL.

The V gene is TRBV27, the J gene TRBJ1-5, with 9 bases identical to TRBD1. Losses at the gene ends were 6 bases for V and 4 bases for J; bases not matched to a gene: 1. Germline lookup yields CDR1 MNHEY and CDR2 SMNVEV (reference sequence). The CDR3 has 13 amino acids. CDR3 sequence reads: CASRGTGNQPQHF. The CDR3 coding sequence is TGTGCCAGCAGGGGGACAGGGAATCAGCCCCAGCATTTT.

Many counts were recorded for this clonotype. The chain has TRBV11-2 and TRBJ2-3; D may correspond to TRBD1 or TRBD2 (5 bases each). The CDR3 runs to 16 residues. V was trimmed by 5 bases and J by 2 bases, leaving 17 bases between them. The germline CDR1 and CDR2 sequences are SGHAT and FQNNGV. Here the CDR3 reads CASSMGTFGFTDTQYF. DNA for the CDR3: TGTGCCAGCAGCATGGGGACCTTTGGGTTCACAGATACGCAGTATTTT.

This chain uses TRBV7-3 with TRBJ1-2; D might be TRBD1 (5 bases). Germline V gene lookup returns CDR1 SGHTA and CDR2 FQGTGA. Trimming cost V 8 bases and J 2 bases, with 27 bases left between them. The CDR3 has 18 amino acids. CDR3 DNA sequence: TGTGCCAGCCGCCCGGCCGGGACGCCCATCGGGGGGAACTATGGCTACACCTTC. As protein: CASRPAGTPIGGNYGYTF.

The CDR3 reads CASSAQTGQTEAFF. In nucleotides, the CDR3 is TGTGCCAGTAGTGCCCAGACAGGGCAAACTGAAGCTTTCTTT. The J gene is TRBJ1-1, the V gene TRBV19, with 7 bases lining up with TRBD1. The trim removed 5 bases at V and 5 bases at J, leaving 8 bases unmatched. In germline, CDR1 is LNHDA, CDR2 SQIVND (reference sequence). This CDR3 has 14 residues.

This clonotype occurred a few times. The rearrangement links TRBV19 to TRBJ2-1; no firm D call. V lost 5 bases, J lost 3 bases, and 14 bases lay in between. The CDR3 extends over 15 amino acids. The germline V gene encodes CDR1 LNHDA and CDR2 SQIVND (reference sequence). CDR3 sequence reads: CASSPKPWGYNEQFF. The CDR3 DNA follows: TGTGCCAGTAGTCCCAAACCTTGGGGCTACAATGAGCAGTTCTTC.

In its sample, this clonotype was seen many times. The chain combines TRBV6-2 or TRBV6-3 with TRBJ1-5; 7 bases are a match to TRBD1. Losses at the gene ends were 2 bases for V and 4 bases for J; bases not matched to a gene: 5. The CDR3 runs 15 residues. Germline values: CDR1 MNHEY, CDR2 SVGEGT. The CDR3 here is CASSYPGTVNQPQHF. The CDR3 DNA is TGTGCCAGCAGTTACCCTGGGACAGTTAATCAGCCCCAGCATTTT.

This clonotype appeared a few times. The V gene is TRBV6-1, the J gene TRBJ2-1; D may correspond to TRBD1 or TRBD2 (5 bases each). The V end was cut by 6 bases, the J end by 3 bases, with 12 bases between. The CDR3 spans 14 residues. CDR1 is MNHNS, CDR2 SASEGT, per germline. The CDR3 spells CASSRDGDYNEQFF. As DNA, the CDR3 is TGTGCCAGCAGCCGGGACGGAGACTACAATGAGCAGTTCTTC.

This clonotype occurred many times. V and J are TRBV7-2 and TRBJ1-4; D unclear. V was clipped by 5 bases and J by 0 bases, with 7 bases between them. Looked up from germline, CDR1 is SGHTA and CDR2 is FQGNSA. The CDR3 has 14 amino acids. CDR3 region: CASSRFATNEKLFF. The CDR3 region has the DNA TGTGCCAGCAGCCGCTTTGCAACTAATGAAAAACTGTTTTTT.

This chain joins TRBV12-3 or TRBV12-4 and TRBJ2-1; D tentatively reads TRBD1 or TRBD2 (5 bases each). This CDR3 has 14 amino acids. The V end was cut by 5 bases, the J end by 7 bases, with 15 bases between. The CDR3 nucleotides are TGTGCCAGCAGTCCCTGGGGGTATGGTAATGAGCAGTTCTTC. This translates into CASSPWGYGNEQFF.

The CDR3 DNA sequence: TGTGCCAGTAGCGCCGGGACTAGCGGTTACGAGCAGTACTTC. It translates to CASSAGTSGYEQYF. The chain joins TRBV19 to TRBJ2-7, with 11 nucleotides matching TRBD2. V lost 6 bases and J lost 4; bases outside the gene matches: 5. The CDR3 is 14 amino acids. The germline gives CDR1 LNHDA, CDR2 SQIVND (reference sequence).

V usage is TRBV6-2 or TRBV6-3 and J usage is TRBJ2-1, with 8 positions matching TRBD2. Germline CDR1 reads MNHEY; CDR2 reads SVGEGT. J lost 2 bases, V lost 3 bases, and 3 bases had no gene match. The length of the CDR3 is 15 residues. In DNA form, the CDR3 reads TGTGCCAGCAGTTATGAAGCGGGAGCCTACAATGAGCAGTTCTTC. This translates into CASSYEAGAYNEQFF.

This clonotype was counted ten times or more. The chain combines TRBV7-6 with TRBJ2-1, with D uncertain. The V gene lost 0 bases and the J gene lost 9 bases, with 9 bases spanning the gap. Germline V gene sequence: CDR1 SGHVS, CDR2 FNYEAQ. The CDR3 is made up of 13 amino acids. The CDR3 reads CASSLALLREQFF. For the CDR3, the DNA is TGTGCCAGCAGCTTAGCGCTTCTACGTGAGCAGTTCTTC.

This clonotype was counted at least ten times. The gene calls are TRBV7-8 and TRBJ2-4; D unclear. Trimming took 3 bases from V and 0 from J, leaving 27 bases between them. Germline loops: CDR1 SGHVS, CDR2 FQNEAQ. This CDR3 is 21 amino acids long. The CDR3 protein is CASSFNKEAGRNGKAKNIQYF. The CDR3 coding sequence is TGTGCCAGCAGCTTCAATAAAGAAGCAGGACGAAACGGAAAAGCCAAAAACATTCAGTACTTC. Filled out from reference TRBV7-8 and TRBJ2-4, the complete variable domain reads GAGVSQSPRYKVAKRGQDVALRCDPISGHVSLFWYQQALGQGPEFLTYFQNEAQLDKSGLPSDRFFAERPEGSVSTLKIQRTQQEDSAVYLCASSFNKEAGRNGKAKNIQYFGAGTRLSVL.

CDR3 DNA sequence: TGTGCCAGCACCCTCATGGGATCTAGCGTAAGCACAGATACGCAGTATTTT. Residues: CASTLMGSSVSTDTQYF. The chain combines TRBV28 with TRBJ2-3; possibly TRBD2 for D (6 bases). This CDR3 has 17 amino acids. Germline V gene data show CDR1 as MDHEN and CDR2 as SYDVKM. V was shortened by 7 bases and J by 0 bases, with 20 bases between the two germline ends.

This chain's CDR3 is CASSWSRRSGELFF. CDR3 bases: TGTGCCAGCAGTTGGTCTCGTCGGAGCGGGGAGCTGTTTTTT. V and J are TRBV28 and TRBJ2-2; D is unclear. The length of the CDR3 is 14 residues. V was shortened by 4 bases and J by 7 bases, with 13 bases between the two germline ends. Per germline, CDR1 MDHEN and CDR2 SYDVKM. The complete variable domain, with remaining parts taken from reference TRBV28 and TRBJ2-2, reads DVKVTQSSRYLVKRTGEKVFLECVQDMDHENMFWYRQDPGLGLRLIYFSYDVKMKEKGDIPEGYSVSREKKERFSLILESASTNQTSMYLCASSWSRRSGELFFGEGSRLTVL.